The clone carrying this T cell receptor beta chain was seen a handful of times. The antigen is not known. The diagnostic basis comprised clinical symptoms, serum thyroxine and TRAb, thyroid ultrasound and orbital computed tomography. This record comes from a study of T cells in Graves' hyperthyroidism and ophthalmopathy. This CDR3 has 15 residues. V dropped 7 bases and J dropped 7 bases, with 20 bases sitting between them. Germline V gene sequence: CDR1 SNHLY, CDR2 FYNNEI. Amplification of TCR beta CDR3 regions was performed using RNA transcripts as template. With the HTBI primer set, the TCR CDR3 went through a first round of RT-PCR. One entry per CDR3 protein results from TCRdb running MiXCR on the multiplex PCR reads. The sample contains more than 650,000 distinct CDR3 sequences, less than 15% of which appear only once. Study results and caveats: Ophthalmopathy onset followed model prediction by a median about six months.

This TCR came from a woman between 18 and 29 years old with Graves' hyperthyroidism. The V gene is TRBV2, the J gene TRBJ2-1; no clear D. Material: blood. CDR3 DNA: TGTGCCAGCACCCCAGTTGCAATGGGCGGTAATGAGCAGTTCTTC. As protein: CASTPVAMGGNEQFF.